The subject of this entry is one T cell receptor (beta chain). This clonotype was seen ten or more times. Its cognate antigen has yet to be identified. Base qualities are not provided; no much larger clone lies one nucleotide away. Library generation was performed with 5' RACE. This sample was sequenced with an Illumina HiSeq 2000. Template switching added a universal primer binding site, and the final cDNA carried a unique molecular identifier that allowed TCR cDNA molecules to be counted accurately. Specific primers in the conserved constant-segment region were used to synthesize first-strand cDNA for TCR alpha and beta chains. To control for contamination, every cDNA library carried two barcodes: a SMART-Mk sample barcode plus Illumina barcodes. TruSeq adapter sequences and Illumina sample barcodes were added in two successive PCR steps. Sequencing of the TCR alpha and beta cDNA libraries was done on the Illumina HiSeq platform using custom primers. The original methods were these. MiGEC processed the raw reads to extract unique molecular identifiers, while MiXCR was used to determine the CDR3 positions. For each individual, recombination models were inferred using an EM algorithm with the repgenHMM and IGoR tools. Shared clonotype analysis was performed with the tcR package in R, normalizing sharing by the product of cloneset sizes. To study raw recombination without the effects of thymic and clonal selection, out-of-frame nonproductive sequences were analyzed. Starting from the raw public reads, TCRdb applied fastp trimming at Q25, assembled clones with MiXCR and retained in-frame beta chains. Identical CDR3 protein sequences are pooled into one entry, listed with their most common genes and DNA. The V and J calls reflect TCRdb's pipeline rather than the authors' work. Counted in this sample were 690,000 or so distinct CDR3 sequences; over 5% of them appeared once. Together, the top ten hold 1.5% to 2% of the sample.

This sample was included in a study of identical twins (dated by TCRdb to between 2015 and 2016). Study-level background: To test whether fetal clonotypes persist, the study used deep sequencing on TCR alpha and beta repertoires from monozygotic twins, unrelated adults of various ages, and cord blood. To rule out contamination, the twin experiments were replicated at different times with different library preparation protocols. Results the study describes overall, beyond this receptor: Fewer insertions were carried by abundant cord blood beta clonotypes, a similar but weaker trend appeared in young adult naive repertoires, and no such trend appeared in memory repertoires. Compared with coincidental sharing between unrelated individuals, out-of-frame TCR alpha sequences shared between twins had an excess of sequences with low generation probability. Zero-insertion analyses could be partly confounded by invariant T cells such as MAIT and iNKT, although diverse VJ usage argued against such confounding for most clonotypes. Because the same donors could not be followed over many years, conclusions were based on cross-sectional statistical analysis. Excess twin sharing in beta out-of-frame sequences was weaker because fewer shared sequences lowered the signal-to-noise ratio. Recombination models systematically underestimated out-of-frame TCR alpha sharing in monozygotic twins but agreed with sharing between unrelated individuals.

Every donor was a healthy Caucasian. Three unrelated non-twin adults were also sequenced: a male aged 18 to 30, a male aged 50 to 60 and a female aged 50 to 60. Using Miltenyi CD45RO+ enrichment and human naive T-cell isolation kits, memory (CD45RO+) and naive T cells were isolated from PBMC. There are 13 amino acids in the CDR3, from cysteine to phenylalanine inclusive. Only the CDR3 DNA stays, 39 bases, in frame from base 1. V lost 3 bases and J lost 3 bases; the stretch between them is 9 bases long. The sequence was collected from a man between 18 and 35 years old in good health. The rearranged chain carries TRBV12-3 or TRBV12-4 and TRBJ2-7; no confident D gene assignment can be made. Sequencing was performed on naive T cells sorted from blood. The cell subset or site label here, explained by the study, means: cells isolated with a human naive T-cell isolation kit. The sequenced DNA: TGTGCCAGCAGTTTGGGGAAAGTCTACGAGCAGTACTTC. Its protein reads: CASSLGKVYEQYF.